Listed below are T cell receptor beta chains from one sample, sequenced in a study of cytomegalovirus exposure and HLA in healthy donors. The method was immunoSEQ multiplex PCR; TCRdb's version includes in-frame clones alone and lacks a portion of them. The data show tens of thousands of clones, over 95% seen once. Sequenced material: PBMCs. All receptors come from a man aged 18 to 30 in good health and CMV-seronegative. Each CDR3 is given with its conserved first and last residue. Fields, in order: clone size, CDR3 length, J gene, V gene, D gene, CDR3 protein, CDR3 DNA. A D gene is named only where the DNA matches it firmly. The listing skips clone size in some rows; elsewhere it reads once, few, many or a size class.

. | 13 | TRBJ2-3 | TRBV7-9 | . | CASSLATVDTQYF | TGTGCCAGCAGCTTAGCGACAGTAGATACGCAGTATTTT
once | 16 | TRBJ2-5 | TRBV5-6 | . | CASSRGQIGVGETQYF | TGTGCCAGCAGCCGCGGACAGATAGGTGTTGGGGAGACCCAGTACTTC
. | 17 | TRBJ2-3 | TRBV5-1 | TRBD2 | CASSLSTSGKSTDTQYF | TGCGCCAGCAGCTTGTCGACTAGCGGTAAGAGCACAGATACGCAGTATTTT
. | 14 | TRBJ1-2 | TRBV7-2 | . | CASSVGGQRGGYTF | TGTGCCAGCAGCGTAGGAGGACAGAGAGGAGGCTACACCTTC
. | 15 | TRBJ2-1 | TRBV11-1 | . | CASRGAPARPDEQFF | TGTGCCAGCAGGGGGGCACCCGCCCGCCCGGATGAGCAGTTCTTC
. | 14 | TRBJ1-4 | TRBV15 | . | CATSNLGGNEKLFF | TGTGCCACCAGTAACCTCGGGGGTAATGAAAAACTGTTTTTT
. | 17 | TRBJ2-7 | TRBV10-2 | . | CASIGVTRNRDSYEQYF | TGCGCCAGCATCGGAGTAACTAGGAACAGAGATTCCTACGAGCAGTACTTC
. | 17 | TRBJ2-2 | TRBV11-3 | TRBD2 | CASSLETSGKVTGELFF | TGTGCCAGCAGCTTAGAGACTAGCGGGAAGGTCACCGGGGAGCTGTTTTTT
. | 14 | TRBJ1-1 | TRBV2 | TRBD1 | CASRRDRMNTEAFF | TGTGCCAGCAGGAGGGACAGGATGAACACTGAAGCTTTCTTT
. | 15 | TRBJ2-3 | TRBV4-1 | . | CASSQVAGGTDTQYF | TGCGCCAGCAGCCAAGTTGCAGGGGGCACAGATACGCAGTATTTT
. | 15 | TRBJ2-7 | TRBV6-5 | TRBD1 | CASRRAGTGTHEQYF | TGTGCCAGCAGACGTGCCGGGACAGGGACCCACGAGCAGTACTTC
. | 13 | TRBJ2-4 | TRBV11-3 | . | CASSPQAKNIQYF | TGTGCCAGCAGCCCCCAAGCCAAAAACATTCAGTACTTC
. | 17 | TRBJ2-2 | TRBV7-6 | . | CASSLDFAAGNTGELFF | TGTGCCAGCAGCTTAGATTTTGCTGCGGGAAACACCGGGGAGCTGTTTTTT
. | 15 | TRBJ1-5 | TRBV4-1 | . | CASSQGRGVGQPQHF | TGCGCCAGCAGCCAAGGGCGGGGGGTAGGGCAGCCCCAGCATTTT
. | 16 | TRBJ2-7 | TRBV7-9 | TRBD1 | CASSLVGGRDSYEQYF | TGTGCCAGCAGCTTAGTAGGGGGCAGGGACTCCTACGAGCAGTACTTC
. | 15 | TRBJ1-1 | TRBV14 | . | CASSQDQASSTEAFF | TGTGCCAGCAGCCAAGATCAGGCGAGTAGCACTGAAGCTTTCTTT
. | 15 | TRBJ2-1 | TRBV9 | . | CASRRGEGFDNEQFF | TGTGCCAGCCGCAGGGGTGAGGGATTTGACAATGAGCAGTTCTTC
. | 16 | TRBJ2-2 | TRBV28 | TRBD2 | CASSARLAGATGELFF | TGTGCCAGCAGTGCCCGACTAGCGGGAGCCACCGGGGAGCTGTTTTTT
. | 14 | TRBJ1-3 | TRBV7-9 | . | CASSTDRSGNTIYF | TGTGCCAGCAGCACAGACAGATCTGGAAACACCATATATTTT
. | 14 | TRBJ1-6 | TRBV28 | . | CASSLLGVKSPLHF | TGTGCCAGCAGTTTATTAGGGGTGAAATCACCCCTCCACTTT
. | 15 | TRBJ2-1 | TRBV4-1 | TRBD2 | CASSQGLAVLNEQFF | TGCGCCAGCAGCCAGGGACTAGCGGTACTCAATGAGCAGTTCTTC
. | 14 | TRBJ1-1 | TRBV5-6 | TRBD1 | CASSFRDRGTEAFF | TGTGCCAGCAGCTTTCGGGACAGGGGAACTGAAGCTTTCTTT
. | 15 | TRBJ2-7 | TRBV5-1 | TRBD2 | CASSPITSGAYEQYF | TGCGCCAGCAGCCCGATCACTAGCGGGGCCTACGAGCAGTACTTC
. | 16 | TRBJ2-1 | TRBV28 | TRBD1 | CASSQSPGQGNNEQFF | TGTGCCAGCAGTCAATCACCGGGACAGGGTAACAATGAGCAGTTCTTC